These T cell receptor beta chains were read from a single sample in a study of beta chain features in type 1 diabetes. Measured with immunoSEQ multiplex PCR; TCRdb has only the in-frame clones, and not every one. The sample lists roughly 730,000 clones, around an eighth occurring once. The sequenced sample consisted of naive CD4+ T cells from blood. These TCRs come from a man aged 18 to 30 with type 1 diabetes. Both conserved end residues are part of each CDR3. The D gene is left open where the match is weak. Rows give clone size only sometimes, using once, few, many, or a class for an expanded clone.

size: few
J: TRBJ1-1
D: TRBD1
V: TRBV6-5
CDR3: CASSYPPTGEGTEAFF
DNA: TGTGCCAGCAGTTACCCGCCGACAGGGGAGGGGACTGAAGCTTTCTTT

size: NA
J: TRBJ1-2
D: NA
V: TRBV5-1
CDR3: CASSSFGQSYGYTF
DNA: TGCGCCAGCAGCTCCTTTGGACAGAGCTATGGCTACACCTTC

size: NA
J: TRBJ1-2
D: NA
V: TRBV6-1
CDR3: CASSDLGYGYTF
DNA: TGTGCCAGCAGTGATTTGGGCTATGGCTACACCTTC

size: NA
J: TRBJ1-1
D: NA
V: TRBV7-2
CDR3: CASSLGVTYSTEAFF
DNA: TGTGCCAGCAGCTTGGGAGTTACTTATTCCACTGAAGCTTTCTTT

size: NA
J: TRBJ1-4
D: NA
V: TRBV2
CDR3: CASSEALATNEKLFF
DNA: TGTGCCAGCAGTGAAGCTCTTGCAACTAATGAAAAACTGTTTTTT

size: NA
J: TRBJ2-5
D: TRBD2
V: TRBV30
CDR3: CAWSLFASGGPQETQYF
DNA: TGTGCCTGGAGCCTCTTCGCTAGCGGGGGACCCCAAGAGACCCAGTACTTC

size: few
J: TRBJ2-2
D: NA
V: TRBV30
CDR3: CAWSVRLGTNTGELFF
DNA: TGTGCCTGGAGTGTCAGGCTCGGGACGAACACCGGGGAGCTGTTTTTT

size: few
J: TRBJ2-3
D: NA
V: TRBV5-1
CDR3: CASSSSSDTQYF
DNA: TGCGCCAGCAGCTCATCCTCAGATACGCAGTATTTT

size: few
J: TRBJ1-6
D: NA
V: TRBV9
CDR3: CASSVDNPTLNSPLHF
DNA: TGTGCCAGCAGCGTAGATAACCCAACTCTCAATTCACCCCTCCACTTT

size: few
J: TRBJ2-1
D: NA
V: TRBV27
CDR3: CASSSGPAMRQFF
DNA: TGTGCCAGCAGTTCAGGGCCCGCCATGCGGCAGTTCTTC

size: NA
J: TRBJ2-5
D: NA
V: TRBV18
CDR3: CASSPINQETQYF
DNA: TGTGCCAGCTCACCAATAAACCAAGAGACCCAGTACTTC

size: NA
J: TRBJ1-1
D: NA
V: TRBV30
CDR3: CAWETGMGNTEAFF
DNA: TGTGCCTGGGAGACAGGCATGGGAAACACTGAAGCTTTCTTT

size: NA
J: TRBJ1-6
D: NA
V: TRBV19
CDR3: CASARWEINSPLHF
DNA: TGTGCCAGTGCGAGATGGGAAATCAATTCACCCCTCCACTTT

size: NA
J: TRBJ2-1
D: TRBD1
V: TRBV19
CDR3: CASVRTGGYNEQFF
DNA: TGTGCCAGCGTTAGGACAGGGGGTTACAATGAGCAGTTCTTC

size: few
J: TRBJ2-7
D: NA
V: TRBV20-1
CDR3: CSALQGNEQYF
DNA: TGCAGTGCTCTCCAGGGGAACGAGCAGTACTTC

size: NA
J: TRBJ2-1
D: NA
V: TRBV11-3
CDR3: CASSSGVYNEQFF
DNA: TGTGCCAGCAGCTCCGGGGTTTACAATGAGCAGTTCTTC

size: few
J: TRBJ1-2
D: NA
V: TRBV18
CDR3: CASSPRASGYTF
DNA: TGTGCCAGCTCACCGAGGGCCAGCGGCTACACCTTC

size: NA
J: TRBJ1-2
D: NA
V: TRBV5-4
CDR3: CASSLVGDYGYTF
DNA: TGTGCCAGCAGCTTGGTAGGGGACTATGGCTACACCTTC

size: few
J: TRBJ2-7
D: NA
V: TRBV23-1
CDR3: CASSHHPGNEQYF
DNA: TGCGCCAGCAGTCACCACCCCGGGAACGAGCAGTACTTC

size: NA
J: TRBJ1-2
D: NA
V: TRBV2
CDR3: CASSSGGYEGYTF
DNA: TGTGCCAGCAGTTCGGGCGGCTACGAGGGCTACACCTTC

size: few
J: TRBJ2-7
D: TRBD2
V: TRBV6-6
CDR3: CASSSSGASSYEQYF
DNA: TGTGCCAGCAGTTCTAGCGGGGCCAGCTCCTACGAGCAGTACTTC

size: NA
J: TRBJ2-7
D: NA
V: TRBV29-1
CDR3: CSVPGGESYEQYF
DNA: TGCAGCGTCCCGGGGGGCGAGTCTTACGAGCAGTACTTC

size: few
J: TRBJ1-3
D: NA
V: TRBV10-3
CDR3: CAISPGDTIYF
DNA: TGTGCCATCAGCCCCGGGGACACCATATATTTT

size: few
J: TRBJ2-1
D: NA
V: TRBV5-4
CDR3: CASSHAPRGYNEQFF
DNA: TGTGCCAGCAGCCACGCGCCTAGGGGGTACAATGAGCAGTTCTTC

size: few
J: TRBJ1-6
D: TRBD1
V: TRBV14
CDR3: CASSQLQGRTPLHF
DNA: TGTGCCAGCAGCCAGTTACAGGGGAGAACACCCCTCCACTTT

size: NA
J: TRBJ1-1
D: NA
V: TRBV7-9
CDR3: CASSLNDRREAFF
DNA: TGTGCCAGCAGCTTAAACGACCGACGCGAAGCTTTCTTT

size: NA
J: TRBJ1-2
D: TRBD1
V: TRBV29-1
CDR3: CSVLRDRGDQNYGYTF
DNA: TGCAGCGTCCTCCGGGACAGGGGAGACCAAAACTATGGCTACACCTTC

size: NA
J: TRBJ1-2
D: TRBD1
V: TRBV30
CDR3: CAWSRGQGYGYTF
DNA: TGTGCCTGGAGCAGAGGACAGGGGTATGGCTACACCTTC

size: few
J: TRBJ2-7
D: TRBD1
V: TRBV7-9
CDR3: CASSLGGGDEQYF
DNA: TGTGCCAGCAGCTTAGGAGGGGGCGACGAGCAGTACTTC

size: few
J: TRBJ2-3
D: NA
V: TRBV18
CDR3: CASSPPRAGGTDTQYF
DNA: TGTGCCAGCTCACCACCCCGGGCAGGAGGCACAGATACGCAGTATTTT

size: few
J: TRBJ1-4
D: NA
V: TRBV2
CDR3: CASSEKRDEKLFF
DNA: TGTGCCAGCAGTGAAAAGAGGGATGAAAAACTGTTTTTT

size: few
J: TRBJ2-3
D: NA
V: TRBV25-1
CDR3: CASSGATGPNTQYF
DNA: TGTGCCAGCAGTGGGGCAACAGGGCCAAATACGCAGTATTTT

size: NA
J: TRBJ1-2
D: NA
V: TRBV21-1
CDR3: CASSIGEDYGYTF
DNA: TGTGCCAGCAGCATAGGGGAGGACTATGGCTACACCTTC

size: few
J: TRBJ1-2
D: NA
V: TRBV9
CDR3: CASSEGSPTYGYTF
DNA: TGTGCCAGCAGCGAGGGCAGTCCTACCTATGGCTACACCTTC

size: NA
J: TRBJ1-1
D: TRBD1
V: TRBV30
CDR3: CAWSVPLGTGGTEAFF
DNA: TGTGCCTGGAGTGTACCATTAGGGACAGGGGGCACTGAAGCTTTCTTT

size: NA
J: TRBJ2-1
D: TRBD1
V: TRBV28
CDR3: CASSSGTGFRRFF
DNA: TGTGCCAGCAGCTCCGGGACAGGGTTTCGGCGGTTCTTC

size: few
J: TRBJ1-1
D: TRBD1
V: TRBV19
CDR3: CASSTRQGDLANTEAFF
DNA: TGTGCCAGTAGTACCCGACAGGGGGATTTGGCGAACACTGAAGCTTTCTTT

size: NA
J: TRBJ1-3
D: NA
V: TRBV28
CDR3: CASSLAWGASGNTIYF
DNA: TGTGCCAGCAGTTTAGCGTGGGGCGCATCTGGAAACACCATATATTTT

size: few
J: TRBJ1-3
D: TRBD1
V: TRBV30
CDR3: CAWRGGQGKTGNTIYF
DNA: TGTGCCTGGAGGGGTGGACAGGGGAAGACTGGAAACACCATATATTTT

size: NA
J: TRBJ2-7
D: TRBD2
V: TRBV7-2
CDR3: CASSLVASGVYEQYF
DNA: TGTGCCAGCAGCTTAGTTGCGAGCGGGGTATACGAGCAGTACTTC

size: few
J: TRBJ2-6
D: NA
V: TRBV5-4
CDR3: CASSLGSGANVLTF
DNA: TGTGCCAGCAGCTTGGGCTCTGGGGCCAACGTCCTGACTTTC

size: NA
J: TRBJ1-3
D: TRBD1
V: TRBV4-1
CDR3: CASSQDGGTGVVATIYF
DNA: TGCGCCAGCAGCCAAGATGGAGGGACAGGGGTGGTCGCCACCATATATTTT

size: NA
J: TRBJ1-2
D: NA
V: TRBV10-2
CDR3: CASSQSAGMIEGYTF
DNA: TGCGCCAGCAGCCAGTCGGCAGGGATGATAGAGGGCTACACCTTC

size: few
J: TRBJ1-2
D: TRBD1
V: TRBV30
CDR3: CAWSVWGTGDQHGYTF
DNA: TGTGCCTGGAGTGTATGGGGGACAGGGGATCAACATGGCTACACCTTC

size: NA
J: TRBJ2-4
D: NA
V: TRBV18
CDR3: CASSPDGGAEAAKNIQYF
DNA: TGTGCCAGCTCACCAGATGGGGGCGCGGAGGCGGCCAAAAACATTCAGTACTTC

size: few
J: TRBJ2-1
D: NA
V: TRBV30
CDR3: CAWSVGLVAQQFF
DNA: TGTGCCTGGAGTGTTGGGTTGGTAGCTCAGCAGTTCTTC

size: NA
J: TRBJ2-5
D: TRBD2
V: TRBV11-2
CDR3: CASSFASGDQETQYF
DNA: TGTGCCAGCAGCTTCGCTAGCGGGGACCAAGAGACCCAGTACTTC

size: NA
J: TRBJ1-1
D: TRBD1
V: TRBV2
CDR3: CASSPGTGVSMNTEAFF
DNA: TGTGCCAGCAGCCCCGGGACAGGGGTCTCTATGAACACTGAAGCTTTCTTT

size: few
J: TRBJ2-1
D: NA
V: TRBV7-2
CDR3: CASSPGPSYNEQFF
DNA: TGTGCCAGCTCCCCCGGTCCCTCCTACAATGAGCAGTTCTTC

size: NA
J: TRBJ1-1
D: NA
V: TRBV27
CDR3: CASSLGPNTEAFF
DNA: TGTGCCAGCAGTCTAGGGCCGAACACTGAAGCTTTCTTT

size: few
J: TRBJ1-2
D: NA
V: TRBV10-2
CDR3: CASSEQGEGGYTF
DNA: TGCGCCAGCAGTGAGCAGGGCGAGGGTGGCTACACCTTC

size: NA
J: TRBJ2-2
D: NA
V: TRBV9
CDR3: CASSVIGVNTGELFF
DNA: TGTGCCAGCAGCGTAATCGGGGTTAACACCGGGGAGCTGTTTTTT